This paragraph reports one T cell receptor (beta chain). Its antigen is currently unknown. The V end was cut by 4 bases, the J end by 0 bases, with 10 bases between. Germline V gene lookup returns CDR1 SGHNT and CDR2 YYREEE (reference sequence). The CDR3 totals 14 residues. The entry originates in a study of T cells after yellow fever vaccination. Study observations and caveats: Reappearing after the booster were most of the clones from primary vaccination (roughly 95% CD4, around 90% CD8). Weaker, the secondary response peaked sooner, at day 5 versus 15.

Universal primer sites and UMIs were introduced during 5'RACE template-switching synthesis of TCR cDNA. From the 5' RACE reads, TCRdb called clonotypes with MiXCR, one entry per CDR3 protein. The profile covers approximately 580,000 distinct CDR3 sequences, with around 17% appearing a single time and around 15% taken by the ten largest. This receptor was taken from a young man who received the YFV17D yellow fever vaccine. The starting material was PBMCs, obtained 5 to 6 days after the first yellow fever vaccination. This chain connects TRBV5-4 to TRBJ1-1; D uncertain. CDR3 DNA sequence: TGTGCCAGCAGCGCGAGGACCATGAACACTGAAGCTTTCTTT. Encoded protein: CASSARTMNTEAFF. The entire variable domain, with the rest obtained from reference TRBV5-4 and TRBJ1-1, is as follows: ETGVTQSPTHLIKTRGQQVTLRCSSQSGHNTVSWYQQALGQGPQFIFQYYREEENGRGNFPPRFSGLQFPNYSSELNVNALELDDSALYLCASSARTMNTEAFFGQGTRLTVV.